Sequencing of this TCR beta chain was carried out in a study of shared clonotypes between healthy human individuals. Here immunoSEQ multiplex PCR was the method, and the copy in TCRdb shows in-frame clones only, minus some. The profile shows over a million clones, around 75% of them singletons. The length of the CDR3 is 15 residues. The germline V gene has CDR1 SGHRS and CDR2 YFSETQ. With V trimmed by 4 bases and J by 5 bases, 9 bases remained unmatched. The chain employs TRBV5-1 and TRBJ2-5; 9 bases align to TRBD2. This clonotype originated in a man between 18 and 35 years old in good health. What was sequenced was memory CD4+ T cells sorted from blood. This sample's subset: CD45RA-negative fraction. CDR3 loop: CASSKGGTSSETQYF. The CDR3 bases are TGCGCCAGCAGCAAAGGGGGGACTAGCAGCGAGACCCAGTACTTC.